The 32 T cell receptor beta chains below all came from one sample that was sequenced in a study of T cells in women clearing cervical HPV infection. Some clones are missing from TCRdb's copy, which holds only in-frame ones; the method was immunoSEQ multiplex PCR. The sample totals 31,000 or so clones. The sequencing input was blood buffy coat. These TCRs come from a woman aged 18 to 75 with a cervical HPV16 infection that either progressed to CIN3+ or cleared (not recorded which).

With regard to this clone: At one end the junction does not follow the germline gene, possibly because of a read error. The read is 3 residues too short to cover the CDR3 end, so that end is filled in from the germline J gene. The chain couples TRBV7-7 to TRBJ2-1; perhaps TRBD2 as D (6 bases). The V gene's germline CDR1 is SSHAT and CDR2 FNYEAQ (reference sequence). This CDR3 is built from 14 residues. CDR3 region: CASSLGGIDNEQFF. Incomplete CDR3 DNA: TGTGCTAGCAGCTTAGGCGGGATCGACAATGAG.

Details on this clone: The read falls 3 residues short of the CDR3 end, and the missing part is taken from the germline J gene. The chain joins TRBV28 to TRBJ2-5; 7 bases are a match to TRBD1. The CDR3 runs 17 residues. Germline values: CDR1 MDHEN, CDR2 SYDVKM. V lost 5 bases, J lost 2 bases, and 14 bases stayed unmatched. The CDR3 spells CASSRTYDRVAQETQYF. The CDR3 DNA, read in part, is TGTGCCAGCAGTCGTACGTACGACAGGGTAGCACAAGAGACC.

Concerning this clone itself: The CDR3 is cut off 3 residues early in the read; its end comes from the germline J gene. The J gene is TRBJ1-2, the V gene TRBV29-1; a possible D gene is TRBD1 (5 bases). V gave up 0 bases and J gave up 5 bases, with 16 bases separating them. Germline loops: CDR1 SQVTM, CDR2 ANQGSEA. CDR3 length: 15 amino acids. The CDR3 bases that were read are TGCAGCGTTGAAGATATGACAGAGAAAGATTATGGC. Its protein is CSVEDMTEKDYG. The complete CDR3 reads CSVEDMTEKDYGYTF.

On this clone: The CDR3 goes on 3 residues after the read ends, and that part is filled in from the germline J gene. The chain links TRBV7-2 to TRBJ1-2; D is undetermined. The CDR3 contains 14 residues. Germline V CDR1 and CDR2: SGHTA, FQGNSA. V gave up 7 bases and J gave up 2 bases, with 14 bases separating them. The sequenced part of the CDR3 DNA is TGTGCCAGCACCCAACAGAGATCGAACTATGGC. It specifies CASTQQRSNYG. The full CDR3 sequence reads CASTQQRSNYGYTF.

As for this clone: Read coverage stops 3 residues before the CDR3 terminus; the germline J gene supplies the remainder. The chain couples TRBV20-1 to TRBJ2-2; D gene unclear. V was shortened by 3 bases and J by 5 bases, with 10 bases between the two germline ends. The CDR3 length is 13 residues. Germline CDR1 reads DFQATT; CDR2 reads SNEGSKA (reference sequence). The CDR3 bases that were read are TGCAGTGCTAGTCGATCGCGGACCGGGGAG. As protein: CSASRSRTGE. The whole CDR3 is CSASRSRTGELFF.

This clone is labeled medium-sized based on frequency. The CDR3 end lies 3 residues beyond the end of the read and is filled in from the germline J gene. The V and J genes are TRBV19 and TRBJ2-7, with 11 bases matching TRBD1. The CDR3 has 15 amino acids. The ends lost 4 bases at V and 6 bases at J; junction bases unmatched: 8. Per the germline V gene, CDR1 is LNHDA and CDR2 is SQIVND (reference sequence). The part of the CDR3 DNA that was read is TGTGCCAGTAGTACCCGCCGGACAGGGGGCGGCGAG. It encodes CASSTRRTGGGE. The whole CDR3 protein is CASSTRRTGGGEQYF.

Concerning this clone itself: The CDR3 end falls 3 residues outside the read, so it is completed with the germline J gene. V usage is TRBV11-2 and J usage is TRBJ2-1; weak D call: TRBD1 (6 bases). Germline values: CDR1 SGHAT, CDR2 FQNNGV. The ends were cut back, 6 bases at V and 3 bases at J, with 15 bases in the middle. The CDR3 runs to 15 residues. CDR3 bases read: TGTGCCAGCAGTCCCCTCCTAGGGGGCTACAATGAG. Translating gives CASSPLLGGYNE. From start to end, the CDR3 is CASSPLLGGYNEQFF.

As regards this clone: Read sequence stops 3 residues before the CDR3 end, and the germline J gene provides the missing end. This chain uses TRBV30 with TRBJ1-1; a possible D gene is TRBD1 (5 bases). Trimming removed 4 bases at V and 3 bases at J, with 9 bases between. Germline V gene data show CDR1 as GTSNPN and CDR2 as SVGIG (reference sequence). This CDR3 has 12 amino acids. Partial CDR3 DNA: TGTGCCTGGATGGGGGGTGACACTGAA. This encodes CAWMGGDTE. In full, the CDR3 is CAWMGGDTEAFF. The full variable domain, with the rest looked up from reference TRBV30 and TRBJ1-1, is SQTIHQWPATLVQPVGSPLSLECTVEGTSNPNLYWYRQAAGRGLQLLFYSVGIGQISSEVPQNLSASRPQDRQFILSSKKLLLSDSGFYLCAWMGGDTEAFFGQGTRLTVV.

The chain's CDR3 is CASSLVGGSTGELFF. CDR3 bases read: TGTGCCAGCAGCTTAGTCGGAGGGTCGACCGGGGAG. The V call is TRBV7-2, the J call TRBJ2-2; tentatively, D is TRBD2 (6 bases). Read sequence stops 3 residues before the CDR3 end, and the germline J gene provides the missing end. The V gene lost 1 base and the J gene lost 5 bases, with 11 bases spanning the gap. The CDR3 is 15 amino acids. From germline, CDR1 is SGHTA and CDR2 FQGNSA.

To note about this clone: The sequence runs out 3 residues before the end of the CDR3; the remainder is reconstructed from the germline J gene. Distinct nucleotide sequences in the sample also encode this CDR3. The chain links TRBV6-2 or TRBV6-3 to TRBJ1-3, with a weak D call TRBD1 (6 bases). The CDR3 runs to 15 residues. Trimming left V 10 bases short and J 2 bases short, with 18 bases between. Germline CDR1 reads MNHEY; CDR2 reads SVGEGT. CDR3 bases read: TGTGCCACCGATGTATTCCCAGGGGCTGGAAACACC. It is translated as CATDVFPGAGNT. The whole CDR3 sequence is CATDVFPGAGNTIYF.

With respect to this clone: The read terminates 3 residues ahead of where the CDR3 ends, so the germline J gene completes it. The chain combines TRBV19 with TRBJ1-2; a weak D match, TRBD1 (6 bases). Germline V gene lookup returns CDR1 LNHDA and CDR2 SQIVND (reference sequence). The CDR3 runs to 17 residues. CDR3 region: CASSRQRGGSSYNDYTF. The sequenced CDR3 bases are TGTGCCAGTAGCCGCCAAAGGGGGGGGAGCTCCTACAATGAC.

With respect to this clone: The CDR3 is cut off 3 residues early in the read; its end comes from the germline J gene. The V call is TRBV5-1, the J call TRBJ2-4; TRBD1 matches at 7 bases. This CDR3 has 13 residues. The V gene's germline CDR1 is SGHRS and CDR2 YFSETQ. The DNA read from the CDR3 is TGCGCCAGCAGCCCAGAGAACCGGGACAGT. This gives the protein CASSPENRDS. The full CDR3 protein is CASSPENRDSQYF.

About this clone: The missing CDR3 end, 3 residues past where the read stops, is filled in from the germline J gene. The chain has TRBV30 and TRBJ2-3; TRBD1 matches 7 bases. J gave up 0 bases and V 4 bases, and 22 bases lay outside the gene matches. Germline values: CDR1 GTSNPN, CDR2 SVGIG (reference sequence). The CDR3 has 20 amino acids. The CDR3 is CAWKNRGRRPWDPSTDTQYF. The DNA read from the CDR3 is TGTGCCTGGAAAAACAGGGGACGAAGACCCTGGGACCCTAGCACAGATACG. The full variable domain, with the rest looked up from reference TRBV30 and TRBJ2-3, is SQTIHQWPATLVQPVGSPLSLECTVEGTSNPNLYWYRQAAGRGLQLLFYSVGIGQISSEVPQNLSASRPQDRQFILSSKKLLLSDSGFYLCAWKNRGRRPWDPSTDTQYFGPGTRLTVL.

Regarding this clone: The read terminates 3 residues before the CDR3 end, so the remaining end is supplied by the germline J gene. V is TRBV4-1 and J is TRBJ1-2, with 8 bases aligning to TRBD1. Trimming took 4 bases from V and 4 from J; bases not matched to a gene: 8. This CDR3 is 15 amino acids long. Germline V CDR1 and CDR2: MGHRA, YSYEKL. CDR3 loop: CASSPGQDTSYGYTF. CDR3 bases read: TGCGCCAGCAGCCCGGGACAGGATACCAGCTATGGC.

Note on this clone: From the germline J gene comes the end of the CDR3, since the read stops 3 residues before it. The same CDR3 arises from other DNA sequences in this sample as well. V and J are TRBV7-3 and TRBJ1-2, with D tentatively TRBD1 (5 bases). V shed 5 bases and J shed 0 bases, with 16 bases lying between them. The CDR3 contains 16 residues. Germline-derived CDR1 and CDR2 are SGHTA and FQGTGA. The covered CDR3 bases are TGTGCCAGCAGCCCGACCCACCGGGGGACTAACTATGGC. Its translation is CASSPTHRGTNYG. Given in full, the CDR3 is CASSPTHRGTNYGYTF.

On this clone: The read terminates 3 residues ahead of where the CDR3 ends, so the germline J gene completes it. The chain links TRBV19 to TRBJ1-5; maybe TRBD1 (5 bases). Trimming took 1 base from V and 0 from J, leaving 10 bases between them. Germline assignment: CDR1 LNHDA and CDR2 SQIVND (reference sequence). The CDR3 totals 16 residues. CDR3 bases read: TGTGCCAGTAGTATAGGTCGACAGATTAGCAATCAGCCC. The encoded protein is CASSIGRQISNQP. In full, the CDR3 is CASSIGRQISNQPQHF.

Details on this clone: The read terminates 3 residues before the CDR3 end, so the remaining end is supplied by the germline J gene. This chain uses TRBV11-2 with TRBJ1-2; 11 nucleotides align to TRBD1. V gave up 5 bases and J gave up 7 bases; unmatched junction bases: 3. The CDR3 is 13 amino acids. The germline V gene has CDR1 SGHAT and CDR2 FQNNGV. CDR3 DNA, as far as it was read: TGTGCCAGCAGCCGGGACAGGGGGAGTGGC. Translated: CASSRDRGSG. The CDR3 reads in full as CASSRDRGSGYTF.

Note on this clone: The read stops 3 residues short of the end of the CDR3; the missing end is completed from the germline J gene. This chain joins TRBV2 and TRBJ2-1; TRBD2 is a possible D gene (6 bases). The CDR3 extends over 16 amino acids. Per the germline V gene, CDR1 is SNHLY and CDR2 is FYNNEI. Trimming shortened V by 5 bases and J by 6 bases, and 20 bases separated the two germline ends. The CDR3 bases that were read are TGTGCCAGCAGTCTACCTGCTAGCGTCAGGTTCAATGAG. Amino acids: CASSLPASVRFNE. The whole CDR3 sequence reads CASSLPASVRFNEQFF.

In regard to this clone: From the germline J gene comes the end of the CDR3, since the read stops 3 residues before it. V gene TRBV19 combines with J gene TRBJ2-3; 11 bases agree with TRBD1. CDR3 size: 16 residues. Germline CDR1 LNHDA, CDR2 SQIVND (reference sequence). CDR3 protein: CASSTPGQGGNQPQYF. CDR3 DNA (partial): TGTGCCAGTAGTACTCCGGGACAGGGGGGCAATCAGCCG.

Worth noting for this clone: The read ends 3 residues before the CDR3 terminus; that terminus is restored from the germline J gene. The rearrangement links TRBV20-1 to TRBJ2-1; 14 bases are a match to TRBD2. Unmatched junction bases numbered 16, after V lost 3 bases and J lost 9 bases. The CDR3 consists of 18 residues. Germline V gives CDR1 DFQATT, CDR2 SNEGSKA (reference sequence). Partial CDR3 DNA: TGCAGTGCTAGTGACGTTGGGACTAGCGGGAGTACGAATAGTGAG. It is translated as CSASDVGTSGSTNSE. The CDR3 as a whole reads CSASDVGTSGSTNSEQFF.

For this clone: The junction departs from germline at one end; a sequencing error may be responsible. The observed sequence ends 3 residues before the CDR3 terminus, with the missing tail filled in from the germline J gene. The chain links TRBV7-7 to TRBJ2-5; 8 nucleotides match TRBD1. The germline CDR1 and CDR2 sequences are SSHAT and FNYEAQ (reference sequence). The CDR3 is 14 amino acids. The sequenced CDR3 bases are TGTGCTAGCAGCTCCAAGACAGGGGTAGAGACC. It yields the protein CASSSKTGVET. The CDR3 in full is CASSSKTGVETQYF.

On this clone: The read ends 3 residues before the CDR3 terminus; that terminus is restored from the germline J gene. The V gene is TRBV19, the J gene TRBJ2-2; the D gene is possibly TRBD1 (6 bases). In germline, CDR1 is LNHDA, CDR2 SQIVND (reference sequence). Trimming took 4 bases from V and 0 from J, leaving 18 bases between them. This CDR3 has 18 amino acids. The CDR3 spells CASSRSDRAESNTGELFF. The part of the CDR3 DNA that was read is TGTGCCAGTAGTAGGTCGGACAGAGCGGAATCGAACACCGGGGAG.

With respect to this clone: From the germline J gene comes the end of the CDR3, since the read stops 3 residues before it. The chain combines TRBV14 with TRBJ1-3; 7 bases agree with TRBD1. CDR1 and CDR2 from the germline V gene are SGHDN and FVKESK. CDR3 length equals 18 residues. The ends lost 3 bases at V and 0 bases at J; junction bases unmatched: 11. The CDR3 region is CASSQARTGWISGNTIYF. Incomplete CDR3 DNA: TGTGCCAGCAGCCAGGCAAGGACAGGCTGGATCTCTGGAAACACC.

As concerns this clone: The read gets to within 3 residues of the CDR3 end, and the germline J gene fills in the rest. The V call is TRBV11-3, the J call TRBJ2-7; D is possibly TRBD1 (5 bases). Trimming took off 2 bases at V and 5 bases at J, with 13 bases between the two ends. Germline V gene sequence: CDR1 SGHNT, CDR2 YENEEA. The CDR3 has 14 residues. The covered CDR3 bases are TGTGCCAGCAGCTTACAGGGCTCAGGAAACGAG. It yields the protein CASSLQGSGNE. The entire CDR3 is CASSLQGSGNEQYF.

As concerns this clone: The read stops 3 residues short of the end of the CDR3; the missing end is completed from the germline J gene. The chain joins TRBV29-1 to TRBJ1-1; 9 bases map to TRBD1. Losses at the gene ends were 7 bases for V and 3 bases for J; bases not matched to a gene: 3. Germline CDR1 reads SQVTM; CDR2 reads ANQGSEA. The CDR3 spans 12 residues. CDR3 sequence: CSAWDRDTEAFF. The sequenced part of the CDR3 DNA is TGCAGCGCTTGGGACAGGGACACTGAA.

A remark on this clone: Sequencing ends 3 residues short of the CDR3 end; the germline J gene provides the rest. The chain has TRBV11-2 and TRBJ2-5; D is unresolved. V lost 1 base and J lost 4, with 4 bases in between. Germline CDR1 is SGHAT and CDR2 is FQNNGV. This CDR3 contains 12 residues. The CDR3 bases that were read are TGTGCCAGCAGCTTAGTCGGAGAGACC. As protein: CASSLVGET. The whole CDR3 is CASSLVGETQYF.

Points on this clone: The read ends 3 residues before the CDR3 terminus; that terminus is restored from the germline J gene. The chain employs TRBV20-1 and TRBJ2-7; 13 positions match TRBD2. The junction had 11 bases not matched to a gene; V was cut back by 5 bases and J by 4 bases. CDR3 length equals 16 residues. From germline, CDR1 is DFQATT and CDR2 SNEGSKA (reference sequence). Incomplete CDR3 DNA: TGCAGTGCTGTCGAGCAGGGACTAGCGGGATTATACGAG. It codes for CSAVEQGLAGLYE. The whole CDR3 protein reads CSAVEQGLAGLYEQYF.

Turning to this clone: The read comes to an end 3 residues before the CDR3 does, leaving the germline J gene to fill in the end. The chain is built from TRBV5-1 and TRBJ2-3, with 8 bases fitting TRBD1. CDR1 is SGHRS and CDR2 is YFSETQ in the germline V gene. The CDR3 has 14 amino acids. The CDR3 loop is CASSLPGQEETQYF. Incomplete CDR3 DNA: TGCGCCAGCAGCTTACCGGGACAGGAAGAGACG.

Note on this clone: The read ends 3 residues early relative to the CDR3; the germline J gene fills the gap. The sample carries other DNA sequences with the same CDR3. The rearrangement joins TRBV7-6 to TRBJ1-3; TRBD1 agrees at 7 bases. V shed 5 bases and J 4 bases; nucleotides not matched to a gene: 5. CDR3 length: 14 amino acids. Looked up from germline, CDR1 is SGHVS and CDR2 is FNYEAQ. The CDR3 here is CASSPPGQGNTIYF. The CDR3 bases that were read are TGTGCCAGCAGCCCACCGGGACAGGGAAACACC.

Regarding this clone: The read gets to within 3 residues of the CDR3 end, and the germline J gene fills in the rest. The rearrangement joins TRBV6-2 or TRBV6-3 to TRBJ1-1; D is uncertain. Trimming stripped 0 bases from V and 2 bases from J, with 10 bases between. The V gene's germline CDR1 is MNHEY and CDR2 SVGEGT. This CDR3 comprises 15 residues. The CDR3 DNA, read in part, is TGTGCCAGCAGTTACTCGAGACTCGGAAACACTGAA. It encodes CASSYSRLGNTE. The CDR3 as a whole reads CASSYSRLGNTEAFF.

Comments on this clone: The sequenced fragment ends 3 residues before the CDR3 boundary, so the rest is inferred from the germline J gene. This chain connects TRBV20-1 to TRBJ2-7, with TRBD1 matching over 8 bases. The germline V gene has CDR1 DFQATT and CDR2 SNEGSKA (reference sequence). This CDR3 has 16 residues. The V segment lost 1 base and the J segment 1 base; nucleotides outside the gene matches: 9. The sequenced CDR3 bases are TGCAGTGCTAGAGCCCCGGGACAGGCGATGTCCTACGAG. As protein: CSARAPGQAMSYE. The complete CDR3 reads CSARAPGQAMSYEQYF.

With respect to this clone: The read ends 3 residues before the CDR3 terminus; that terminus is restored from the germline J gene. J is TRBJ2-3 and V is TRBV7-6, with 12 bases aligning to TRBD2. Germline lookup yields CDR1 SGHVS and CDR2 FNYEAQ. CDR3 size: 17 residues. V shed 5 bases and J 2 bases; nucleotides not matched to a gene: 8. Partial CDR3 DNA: TGTGCCAGCAGCCGAGGACTAGCGGGGACCGACACAGATACG. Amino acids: CASSRGLAGTDTDT. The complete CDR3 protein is CASSRGLAGTDTDTQYF.